One sample yielded the 20 T cell receptor beta chains listed below, sequenced in a study of cytomegalovirus exposure and HLA in healthy donors. The primer mix had 60 Vbeta and 13 Jbeta primers. The assay was immunoSEQ multiplex PCR, and TCRdb's table has in-frame clones only and misses some. The sample has 80,000 to 130,000 clones, approximately 80% seen once. Sequencing was done on a sample of PBMCs. Receptors originate from a female donor in good health and CMV-seropositive.

The J gene is TRBJ1-5, the V gene TRBV30; weak D call: TRBD1 (6 bases). CDR3 length equals 13 residues. Germline V gene sequence: CDR1 GTSNPN, CDR2 SVGIG (reference sequence). The ends were cut back, 2 bases at V and 6 bases at J, with 11 bases in the middle. The CDR3 nucleotides are TGTGCCTGGAGTTTGGGGGCGAGTCAGCCCCAGCATTTT. This translates into CAWSLGASQPQHF.

This sequence joins TRBV19 and TRBJ1-1; 8 bases align to TRBD1. This CDR3 is 15 amino acids long. The germline V gene has CDR1 LNHDA and CDR2 SQIVND (reference sequence). V shed 2 bases, J shed 1 base, and the junction held 3 bases outside the gene matches. This chain's CDR3 is CASSIRTGRNTEAFF. DNA for the CDR3: TGTGCCAGTAGTATAAGGACAGGGAGGAACACTGAAGCTTTCTTT.

In its sample, this clone was seen a few times. V is TRBV9 and J is TRBJ2-3; the D is unclear. The CDR3 is made up of 14 amino acids. In germline, CDR1 is SGDLS, CDR2 YYNGEE. Trimming stripped 1 base from V and 2 bases from J, with 8 bases between. The CDR3 region is CASSVNFLTDTQYF. The CDR3 region has the DNA TGTGCCAGCAGCGTAAATTTTCTCACAGATACGCAGTATTTT. Looking up the rest from reference TRBV9 and TRBJ2-3 gives the full variable domain: DSGVTQTPKHLITATGQRVTLRCSPRSGDLSVYWYQQSLDQGLQFLIQYYNGEERAKGNILERFSAQQFPDLHSELNLSSLELGDSALYFCASSVNFLTDTQYFGPGTRLTVL.

The rearrangement uses TRBV25-1 and TRBJ1-6; 10 bases line up with TRBD1. V gave up 1 base and J gave up 9 bases; unmatched junction bases: 3. The germline gives CDR1 MGHDK, CDR2 SYGVNS. The CDR3 consists of 15 residues. DNA of the CDR3: TGTGCCAGCAGTGAATTTGGGACAGGGGCTTCACCCCTCCACTTT. As protein: CASSEFGTGASPLHF. The whole variable domain, filled in from reference TRBV25-1 and TRBJ1-6, reads EADIYQTPRYLVIGTGKKITLECSQTMGHDKMYWYQQDPGMELHLIHYSYGVNSTEKGDLSSESTVSRIRTEHFPLTLESARPSHTSQYLCASSEFGTGASPLHFGNGTRLTVT.

The gene calls are TRBV10-3 and TRBJ2-3; maybe TRBD2 (6 bases). CDR1 and CDR2 from the germline V gene are ENHRY and SYGVKD. The CDR3 is 13 residues long. Trimming removed 6 bases from V and 4 bases from J, with 11 bases in between. CDR3 loop: CAISPGTPDTQYF. The CDR3, as DNA: TGTGCCATCAGCCCAGGGACTCCAGATACGCAGTATTTT.

In this sample, this clone turned up once. This rearrangement joins TRBV6-1 to TRBJ2-7, with TRBD2 matching over 9 bases. The CDR3 is 15 amino acids. Germline CDR1 is MNHNS and CDR2 is SASEGT. J was trimmed by 6 bases and V by 2 bases; bases with no gene match: 8. The CDR3, as DNA: TGTGCCAGCAGTGAATGGCTAGCGGGGAGATCCGAGCAGTACTTC. It is translated as CASSEWLAGRSEQYF.

The chain uses TRBV15 and TRBJ1-4, with D perhaps TRBD1 (5 bases). The CDR3 loop spans 15 amino acids. Trimming took off 0 bases at V and 7 bases at J, with 12 bases between the two ends. The germline gives CDR1 LNHNV, CDR2 YYDKDF (reference sequence). The DNA for the CDR3 is TGTGCCACCAGCAGAGATGGGGGGATGCGTGAAAAACTGTTTTTT. Amino acids: CATSRDGGMREKLFF.

In its sample, this clone was seen a few times. This sequence joins TRBV5-1 and TRBJ1-2, with 9 bases that match TRBD1. The CDR3 sequence is 13 residues long. J gave up 7 bases and V 4 bases, and 5 bases lay outside the gene matches. The germline CDR1 and CDR2 sequences are SGHRS and YFSETQ. The CDR3 region has the DNA TGCGCCAGCAGCGTCACAGGGGGCGTTGGCTACACCTTC. Amino acid sequence: CASSVTGGVGYTF. The complete variable domain, with remaining parts taken from reference TRBV5-1 and TRBJ1-2, reads KAGVTQTPRYLIKTRGQQVTLSCSPISGHRSVSWYQQTPGQGLQFLFEYFSETQRNKGNFPGRFSGRQFSNSRSEMNVSTLELGDSALYLCASSVTGGVGYTFGSGTRLTVV.

The chain uses TRBV7-2 and TRBJ2-5; a possible D gene is TRBD2 (6 bases). The tail of the sequence fits TRBJ2-7 better, so the J call may be wrong. The germline V gene has CDR1 SGHTA and CDR2 FQGNSA. The CDR3 consists of 15 residues. The CDR3 region has the DNA TGTGCCAGCAGCTTAGTGGCGGGAAACGCCCACGAGCAGTACTTC. Encoded protein: CASSLVAGNAHEQYF.

The V and J genes are TRBV19 and TRBJ1-5, with D possibly TRBD1 on 6 matching bases. Per germline, CDR1 LNHDA and CDR2 SQIVND (reference sequence). This CDR3 is 14 amino acids long. V shed 3 bases and J shed 4 bases, with 10 bases lying between them. This chain's CDR3 is CASSMGQGNQPQHF. The CDR3 nucleotides are TGTGCCAGTAGTATGGGGCAGGGGAATCAGCCCCAGCATTTT.

This clone was seen more than once but under ten times. V and J are TRBV4-1 and TRBJ2-5, with TRBD2 matching over 8 bases. The V gene's germline CDR1 is MGHRA and CDR2 YSYEKL. The CDR3 consists of 17 residues. With V trimmed by 0 bases and J by 2 bases, 8 bases remained unmatched. CDR3 bases: TGCGCCAGCAGCCAAGACCCAGCGGGGGCCTTACAAGAGACCCAGTACTTC. As protein: CASSQDPAGALQETQYF.

This chain joins TRBV7-2 and TRBJ2-5, with D perhaps TRBD1 (7 bases). There are 13 residues in the CDR3. The V gene's germline CDR1 is SGHTA and CDR2 FQGNSA. Trimming stripped 8 bases from V and 11 bases from J, with 21 bases between. The CDR3 bases are TGTGCCAGCGCGGGACAGTTCACCAGGGAGCAGTACTTC. Amino acids: CASAGQFTREQYF.

The rearrangement links TRBV6-5 to TRBJ1-5; tentative D call: TRBD1 (6 bases). V was trimmed by 5 bases and J by 7 bases, leaving 18 bases between them. The V gene's germline CDR1 is MNHEY and CDR2 SVGAGI. The CDR3 runs to 15 residues. The DNA for the CDR3 is TGTGCCAGCAGTCCCGAGTGGAGGGGGGGACAGCCCCAGCATTTT. Residues: CASSPEWRGGQPQHF.

V usage is TRBV7-6 and J usage is TRBJ2-2, with 13 bases aligning to TRBD2. This CDR3 spans 20 amino acids. V lost 4 bases, J lost 4 bases, and 15 bases stayed unmatched. From germline, CDR1 is SGHVS and CDR2 FNYEAQ. In DNA, the CDR3 is TGTGCCAGCAGCTCCCGCCATGGACTAGCGGGGGATCGAGGCACCGGGGAGCTGTTTTTT. It translates to CASSSRHGLAGDRGTGELFF.

The chain has TRBV14 and TRBJ1-2; 10 bases align to TRBD1. The CDR3 has 15 residues. Germline trimming cut 4 bases from V and 5 bases from J; bases unmatched to any gene: 7. Germline V gene data show CDR1 as SGHDN and CDR2 as FVKESK. This CDR3 is CASSPGPGQGYGYTF. In nucleotides, the CDR3 is TGTGCCAGCAGCCCTGGACCGGGACAGGGGTATGGCTACACCTTC.

The chain recombines TRBV9 with TRBJ2-7, with D possibly matching TRBD1 (5 bases). CDR3 length equals 12 residues. V lost 1 base and J lost 5, with 7 bases in between. Germline CDR1 reads SGDLS; CDR2 reads YYNGEE. CDR3 DNA sequence: TGTGCCAGCAGCGTACAGGGAAACGAGCAGTACTTC. Protein product: CASSVQGNEQYF.

This clone has only one observation. The V and J genes are TRBV12-5 and TRBJ2-2; 8 bases map to TRBD1. This CDR3 comprises 16 residues. Losses at the gene ends were 3 bases for V and 7 bases for J; bases not matched to a gene: 10. CDR1 and CDR2 from the germline V gene are LGHNT and FRNRAP. CDR3 protein: CASGLGQGVLGGELFF. CDR3 DNA sequence: TGTGCTAGTGGTTTAGGACAGGGCGTACTGGGCGGGGAGCTGTTTTTT.

This sequence joins TRBV27 and TRBJ2-7; 7 bases map to TRBD2. The CDR3 contains 13 residues. With 11 bases clipped from V and 4 bases from J, the junction kept 11 bases outside the gene matches. Germline V gene sequence: CDR1 MNHEY, CDR2 SMNVEV (reference sequence). CDR3 coding DNA: TGTGCCTGCCGAGCGGGACTAAGGTACGAGCAGTACTTC. Translating gives CACRAGLRYEQYF.

The chain has TRBV6-1 and TRBJ1-3; a possible D gene is TRBD1 (5 bases). The V gene lost 8 bases and the J gene lost 4 bases, with 12 bases spanning the gap. Germline assignment: CDR1 MNHNS and CDR2 SASEGT. The CDR3 has 13 amino acids. Here the CDR3 reads CASGEQAGNTIYF. The CDR3 DNA reads as TGTGCCAGCGGAGAACAGGCGGGAAACACCATATATTTT.

The CDR3 loop is CAISEGTEGEQYF. CDR3 in DNA: TGTGCCATCAGTGAGGGGACTGAGGGCGAGCAGTACTTC. The rearrangement links TRBV10-3 to TRBJ2-7, with a tentative D call TRBD2 (6 bases). This CDR3 contains 13 residues. Germline CDR1 and CDR2: ENHRY and SYGVKD. V was trimmed by 2 bases and J by 6 bases, leaving 11 bases between them.